This T cell receptor (beta chain) originates from a study of T cells after yellow fever vaccination. Whole-study results and caveats: A limited proportion of clonotypes was detected within both the CD4 and CD8 compartments. Contamination of FACS-sorted repertoires by abundant clonotypes from the bulk population could occur.

Germline assignment: CDR1 MDHEN and CDR2 SYDVKM. Trimming took off 8 bases at V and 0 bases at J, with 22 bases between the two ends. The CDR3 covers 17 residues. MiXCR, applied by TCRdb to the 5' RACE reads, yields one record per CDR3 protein. The data hold around 590,000 distinct CDR3 sequences, with 9% to 15% observed a single time. As to this clonotype: Its antigen is still unknown.

This TCR was recovered from a man younger than 45 who received the YFV17D yellow fever vaccine. Sequencing used PBMCs, obtained on the day of the yellow fever booster vaccination. The chain combines TRBV28 with TRBJ1-1, with a possible D match to TRBD1 (5 bases). The CDR3 nucleotides are TGTGCCAGCCAGGCGGGGGGGACGTTCTATGTGAACACTGAAGCTTTCTTT. Translating gives CASQAGGTFYVNTEAFF.